What follows are 32 T cell receptor beta chains derived from one specimen sequenced in a study of cytomegalovirus exposure and HLA in healthy donors. TCRdb's copy holds only in-frame clones and misses some; the assay was immunoSEQ multiplex PCR. The table includes about 110,000 clones, more than 70% detected once. The sequenced material came from PBMCs. The receptors here all came from a woman aged 18 to 35 in good health and CMV-seronegative.

This chain uses TRBV7-2 with TRBJ2-3; 13 bases fit TRBD2. Germline CDR1 SGHTA, CDR2 FQGNSA. The CDR3 runs 18 residues. J gave up 7 bases and V 1 base, and 11 bases lay outside the gene matches. The CDR3 region has the DNA TGTGCCAGCAGCTTAGACGGCTTACTAGCGGGAGGGCCCTATACGCAGTATTTT. As protein: CASSLDGLLAGGPYTQYF.

The gene calls are TRBV7-2 and TRBJ1-4, with D tentatively TRBD1 (6 bases). Germline CDR1 and CDR2: SGHTA and FQGNSA. Trimming removed 4 bases from V and 2 bases from J, with 14 bases in between. The CDR3 loop spans 16 amino acids. The CDR3 DNA reads TGTGCCAGCAGCTCACCTACAGGGAGCACTAATGAAAAACTGTTTTTT. It specifies CASSSPTGSTNEKLFF.

This clone is a singleton in its sample. The J gene is TRBJ2-7, the V gene TRBV21-1; the tabulated D call, TRBD2, remains unverified against the DNA. TRBV21-1 counts as a pseudogene. The CDR3 consists of 14 residues. The CDR3 coding sequence is TGTGCCAGCCGATTAGCGGGGGGGCTTTACGAGCAGTACTTC. Amino acids: CASRLAGGLYEQYF.

The chain employs TRBV30 and TRBJ1-3, with D uncertain. The V end lost 4 bases, the J end lost 0 bases, and 4 bases lay between the germline ends. Germline V lookup: CDR1 GTSNPN, CDR2 SVGIG (reference sequence). This CDR3 contains 12 residues. The CDR3 loop is CAWKHSGNTIYF. DNA of the CDR3: TGTGCCTGGAAACACTCTGGAAACACCATATATTTT. Supplemented by reference TRBV30 and TRBJ1-3, the full variable domain reads SQTIHQWPATLVQPVGSPLSLECTVEGTSNPNLYWYRQAAGRGLQLLFYSVGIGQISSEVPQNLSASRPQDRQFILSSKKLLLSDSGFYLCAWKHSGNTIYFGEGSWLTVV.

This clone has just one count. The CDR3 DNA reads as TGTGCCACCAGCAAAAGGCCTGGGGGGGGCGAGGGGACCCAGTACTTC. Translation gives CATSKRPGGGEGTQYF. The chain uses TRBV15 and TRBJ2-5; D perhaps matches TRBD2 (7 bases). CDR1 and CDR2 from the germline V gene are LNHNV and YYDKDF (reference sequence). The V end lost 4 bases, the J end lost 7 bases, and 22 bases lay between the germline ends. The CDR3 runs to 16 residues.

This chain connects TRBV7-3 to TRBJ2-7; tentative D call: TRBD2 (5 bases). Deletions cut 5 bases from V and 6 bases from J, with 17 bases between. The CDR3 has 14 amino acids. Germline-derived CDR1 and CDR2 are SGHTA and FQGTGA. CDR3 DNA sequence: TGTGCCAGCAGCCTCGGAGGCGACCCCTCCGAGCAGTACTTC. Protein: CASSLGGDPSEQYF.

The V call is TRBV5-4, the J call TRBJ1-5; the match to TRBD1 covers 7 bases. After removal of 1 base from V and 5 bases from J, the junction contained 9 bases not matched to a gene. The CDR3 is made up of 16 amino acids. Looked up from germline, CDR1 is SGHNT and CDR2 is YYREEE (reference sequence). DNA for the CDR3: TGTGCCAGCAGCTTGAGGGTAGGGGGCGCGGATCAGCCCCAGCATTTT. This encodes CASSLRVGGADQPQHF.

V gene TRBV30 combines with J gene TRBJ1-1; tentatively, D is TRBD1 (6 bases). The length of the CDR3 is 12 residues. Germline CDR1 and CDR2: GTSNPN and SVGIG (reference sequence). The V end was cut by 2 bases, the J end by 4 bases, with 8 bases between. CDR3 in DNA: TGTGCCTGGAGTAACAGGGTCACTGAAGCTTTCTTT. This encodes CAWSNRVTEAFF. Together with reference TRBV30 and TRBJ1-1, the CDR3 gives the full variable domain: SQTIHQWPATLVQPVGSPLSLECTVEGTSNPNLYWYRQAAGRGLQLLFYSVGIGQISSEVPQNLSASRPQDRQFILSSKKLLLSDSGFYLCAWSNRVTEAFFGQGTRLTVV.

The chain combines TRBV28 with TRBJ1-4, with D perhaps matching TRBD1 (5 bases). V was shortened by 6 bases and J by 7 bases, with 15 bases between the two germline ends. The V gene's germline CDR1 is MDHEN and CDR2 SYDVKM. The length of the CDR3 is 14 residues. CDR3 in amino acids: CASRSGGYAEKLFF. The CDR3 DNA reads TGTGCCAGCAGGAGTGGGGGGTACGCTGAAAAACTGTTTTTT.

The rearrangement joins TRBV5-1 to TRBJ1-3, with 10 bases identical to TRBD1. In germline, CDR1 is SGHRS, CDR2 YFSETQ. Trimming at V came to 1 base and at J to 2 bases, leaving 3 bases not matched to a gene. The CDR3 has 16 amino acids. CDR3 coding DNA: TGCGCCAGCAGCTTGATAGGGACAGGGGCTGGAAACACCATATATTTT. This gives the protein CASSLIGTGAGNTIYF.

This chain links TRBV27 with TRBJ2-7; 7 positions match TRBD2. The CDR3 has 14 amino acids. The V gene end was trimmed by 3 bases and the J gene end by 5 bases; junction bases not matched to a gene: 7. Germline CDR1 MNHEY, CDR2 SMNVEV (reference sequence). CDR3 amino acids: CASSFERDKNEQYF. The CDR3 coding sequence is TGTGCCAGCAGTTTCGAGCGGGATAAGAACGAGCAGTACTTC.

The chain combines TRBV13 with TRBJ2-1, with 11 bases aligning to TRBD2. CDR3 length equals 18 residues. CDR1 and CDR2 from the germline V gene are PRHDT and FYEKMQ (reference sequence). The V gene end was trimmed by 2 bases and the J gene end by 6 bases; junction bases not matched to a gene: 12. CDR3 protein: CASSLLFDRLAGLNEQFF. The CDR3 nucleotides read TGTGCCAGCAGCTTACTTTTTGATCGACTAGCGGGACTCAATGAGCAGTTCTTC.

The chain uses TRBV25-1 and TRBJ2-3; no clear D. From germline, CDR1 is MGHDK and CDR2 SYGVNS. The CDR3 sequence is 15 residues long. Trimming removed 3 bases at V and 3 bases at J, with 13 bases between. CDR3 region: CASSDSGAWTDTQYF. DNA for the CDR3: TGTGCCAGCAGTGATTCTGGAGCGTGGACAGATACGCAGTATTTT.

The chain carries TRBV10-2 and TRBJ1-5; D gene uncertain. Trimming removed 6 bases at V and 3 bases at J, with 9 bases between. CDR3 length: 13 residues. Germline assignment: CDR1 WSHSY and CDR2 SAAADI. CDR3 region: CASSGGHNQPQHF. Here the CDR3 DNA reads TGCGCCAGCAGCGGCGGGCACAATCAGCCCCAGCATTTT.

This clone has a handful of counts. The rearrangement links TRBV19 to TRBJ1-5; no reliable D call. The CDR3 is made up of 15 amino acids. Germline V gene sequence: CDR1 LNHDA, CDR2 SQIVND (reference sequence). V dropped 0 bases and J dropped 7 bases, with 13 bases sitting between them. The CDR3 coding sequence is TGTGCCAGTAGTATAGAAGGAGGAGGGCGGCAGCCCCAGCATTTT. Translating gives CASSIEGGGRQPQHF.

In its sample, this clone was seen once. The J gene is TRBJ1-2, the V gene TRBV19; D unresolved. V was pared by 6 bases and J by 2 bases, with 16 bases between. The CDR3 runs to 15 residues. CDR1 and CDR2 from the germline V gene are LNHDA and SQIVND (reference sequence). This chain's CDR3 is CASSRRREGNYGYTF. CDR3 bases: TGTGCCAGTAGCCGGCGGAGGGAGGGAAACTATGGCTACACCTTC.

The genes are TRBV2 and TRBJ2-1; 9 bases map to TRBD2. V lost 6 bases and J lost 8; bases outside the gene matches: 17. This CDR3 has 17 residues. Germline V gives CDR1 SNHLY, CDR2 FYNNEI. CDR3 protein: CASRPASGVGEGDEQFF. The CDR3 DNA sequence: TGTGCCAGCAGGCCGGCTAGCGGGGTGGGGGAAGGGGATGAGCAGTTCTTC.

CDR3 bases: TGTGCCAGCAGTTACGACCCAGGTAATAATGAGCAGTTCTTC. Protein: CASSYDPGNNEQFF. The chain combines TRBV6-5 with TRBJ2-1; D is undetermined. There are 14 residues in the CDR3. With 2 bases removed from V and 7 bases from J, the gap between germline ends came to 12 bases. Per germline, CDR1 MNHEY and CDR2 SVGAGI.

This chain links TRBV29-1 with TRBJ1-2; TRBD1 agrees at 10 bases. The CDR3 runs to 13 residues. Trimming removed 7 bases from V and 5 bases from J; junction bases left unmatched: 7. Germline CDR1 SQVTM, CDR2 ANQGSEA. CDR3: CSGGMGQGYGYTF. The CDR3 DNA is TGCAGCGGGGGAATGGGACAGGGGTATGGCTACACCTTC. The full variable domain, rest sourced from reference TRBV29-1 and TRBJ1-2, is SAVISQKPSRDICQRGTSLTIQCQVDSQVTMMFWYRQQPGQSLTLIATANQGSEATYESGFVIDKFPISRPNLTFSTLTVSNMSPEDSSIYLCSGGMGQGYGYTFGSGTRLTVV.

V and J are TRBV27 and TRBJ1-5, with 7 nucleotides matching TRBD1. J lost 9 bases, V lost 4 bases, and 3 bases had no gene match. Germline CDR1 MNHEY, CDR2 SMNVEV (reference sequence). This CDR3 spans 12 amino acids. The CDR3 DNA is TGTGCCAGCAGTTCCCAGGGGGGGCCCCAGCATTTT. Amino acids: CASSSQGGPQHF.

The chain recombines TRBV7-2 with TRBJ2-3, with TRBD2 identical over 10 bases. After removal of 5 bases from V and 2 bases from J, the junction contained 10 bases not matched to a gene. CDR1 is SGHTA, CDR2 FQGNSA, per germline. This CDR3 is 17 amino acids long. The DNA for the CDR3 is TGTGCCAGCAGCACCGAGCGGACTAGCGGTTACACAGATACGCAGTATTTT. It codes for CASSTERTSGYTDTQYF.

The chain uses TRBV28 and TRBJ2-7; tentative D call: TRBD2 (6 bases). The CDR3 spans 13 residues. Between the trimmed V and J ends, which lost 5 bases and 4 bases, there was a span of 12 bases. Looked up from germline, CDR1 is MDHEN and CDR2 is SYDVKM. The DNA of the CDR3 is TGTGCCAGCAGTCCCGGCCGGGGGTACGAGCAGTACTTC. Translating it yields CASSPGRGYEQYF.

CDR3 region: CASSEEDSAFF. CDR3 DNA: TGTGCCAGCAGTGAAGAGGACAGTGCTTTCTTT. J is TRBJ1-1 and V is TRBV2, with D tentatively TRBD1 (6 bases). The CDR3 loop spans 11 amino acids. Between the trimmed V and J ends, which lost 1 base and 11 bases, there was a span of 8 bases. CDR1 and CDR2 (germline): SNHLY, FYNNEI.

V usage is TRBV7-6 and J usage is TRBJ1-3, with D hard to call. V was trimmed by 10 bases and J by 4 bases, leaving 14 bases between them. The CDR3 spans 13 residues. Germline lookup yields CDR1 SGHVS and CDR2 FNYEAQ. The CDR3: CATKPGYGNTIYF. The CDR3 DNA reads TGTGCCACCAAACCCGGGTACGGAAACACCATATATTTT.

This clone was counted between two and nine times. The chain joins TRBV2 to TRBJ1-6; 12 bases map to TRBD1. The CDR3 runs 15 residues. CDR1 and CDR2 (germline): SNHLY, FYNNEI. V shed 8 bases and J 10 bases; nucleotides not matched to a gene: 9. CDR3 protein: CASRRGQGAGSPLHF. As DNA, the CDR3 is TGTGCCAGCCGCCGGGGACAGGGGGCAGGGTCACCCCTCCACTTT.

The chain uses TRBV2 and TRBJ1-4; D not resolved. V lost 3 bases and J lost 4, with 9 bases in between. Germline CDR1 is SNHLY and CDR2 is FYNNEI. The CDR3 totals 14 residues. This CDR3 is CASSDDRLNEKLFF. The CDR3 coding sequence is TGTGCCAGCAGTGATGACCGACTTAATGAAAAACTGTTTTTT.

V and J are TRBV30 and TRBJ2-1, with 13 bases aligning to TRBD2. The CDR3 runs 15 residues. Germline loops: CDR1 GTSNPN, CDR2 SVGIG (reference sequence). The J segment lost 7 bases and the V segment lost 4 bases, leaving 7 bases of the junction unmatched. The CDR3 DNA sequence: TGTGCCTGGACCCAAGGACTAGCGGGGGTAAATGAGCAGTTCTTC. This sequence encodes CAWTQGLAGVNEQFF.

J is TRBJ2-3 and V is TRBV28, with 9 bases identical to TRBD1. The J segment lost 2 bases and the V segment lost 8 bases, leaving 8 bases of the junction unmatched. The length of the CDR3 is 15 residues. Germline assignment: CDR1 MDHEN and CDR2 SYDVKM. The CDR3 spells CASPPRQGDTDTQYF. The CDR3 bases are TGTGCCAGCCCCCCAAGACAGGGGGACACAGATACGCAGTATTTT.

The chain recombines TRBV30 with TRBJ2-7; D not certain. CDR3 length: 13 residues. V lost 3 bases and J lost 2, with 11 bases in between. Germline-derived CDR1 and CDR2 are GTSNPN and SVGIG (reference sequence). The CDR3 loop is CAWRVLTTYEQYF. Written as DNA, the CDR3 is TGTGCCTGGAGGGTCCTCACAACCTACGAGCAGTACTTC.

This chain connects TRBV19 to TRBJ2-5, with a tentative D call TRBD1 (5 bases). Between the trimmed V and J ends, which lost 6 bases and 3 bases, there was a span of 11 bases. The CDR3 spans 13 residues. The germline V gene has CDR1 LNHDA and CDR2 SQIVND (reference sequence). The CDR3 DNA is TGTGCCAGTAGACGACAGCATGAAGAGACCCAGTACTTC. This encodes CASRRQHEETQYF.

The chain couples TRBV10-2 to TRBJ1-4, with 7 bases identical to TRBD1. Germline V gene sequence: CDR1 WSHSY, CDR2 SAAADI. The CDR3 spans 14 residues. The J segment lost 8 bases and the V segment lost 7 bases, leaving 10 bases of the junction unmatched. The CDR3 is CASNPTGIGEKLFF. As DNA, the CDR3 is TGCGCCAGCAATCCGACAGGGATAGGGGAAAAACTGTTTTTT.

The chain employs TRBV9 and TRBJ2-7; D ambiguous. With 4 bases removed from V and 3 bases from J, the gap between germline ends came to 14 bases. In germline, CDR1 is SGDLS, CDR2 YYNGEE. CDR3 length: 14 amino acids. This CDR3 is CASSPQALNYEQYF. CDR3 bases: TGTGCCAGCAGCCCCCAAGCCCTAAACTACGAGCAGTACTTC.